The 27 T cell receptor beta chains listed next were all sequenced from one sample in a study of blood T cells in healthy people across ages. Sample-barcoded 5' priming and a J-beta primer mix drove a second PCR of roughly 6 to 12 cycles. Via MiXCR, TCRdb re-called the 5' RACE reads, giving one row per CDR3 protein. The profile shows around 1,500,000 distinct CDR3 sequences, approximately 28% of them singletons. The sample was blood. These receptors all come from a woman in her thirties in good health.

Remarks on this clonotype: Relative to the germline gene, one junction end is altered; a read error may explain this. The chain carries TRBV12-3 or TRBV12-4 and TRBJ2-3, with D hard to call. The CDR3 contains 14 residues. The CDR3 DNA follows: TGTGCCAGCAGATTAGGCCGGTTAACAGATGCGCAGTATTTT. This encodes CASRLGRLTDAQYF.

The chain links TRBV12-3 or TRBV12-4 to TRBJ1-2; perhaps TRBD1 as D (6 bases). The CDR3 is made up of 13 amino acids. V gave up 6 bases and J gave up 7 bases, with 15 bases separating them. The CDR3 region is CASSPTTGLGYTF. In DNA, the CDR3 is TGTGCCAGCAGCCCGACAACAGGGCTTGGCTACACCTTC.

In its sample, this clonotype was seen many times. This may arise from a read error, as a much more abundant clone is one base away. The gene calls are TRBV10-3 and TRBJ1-5, with 9 bases fitting TRBD1. Germline V gene sequence: CDR1 ENHRY, CDR2 SYGVKD. The CDR3 sequence is 14 residues long. Trimming cost V 6 bases and J 7 bases; bases outside gene matches: 7. The CDR3 nucleotides are TGTGCCATCAGGGAACCGGACAGGGGACAGCCCCAGCATTTT. Protein: CAIREPDRGQPQHF.

This clonotype occurred once. The CDR3 region is CASSLEGQDQETQYF. CDR3 bases: TGTGCCAGCAGCTTGGAGGGACAGGACCAAGAGACCCAGTACTTC. J is TRBJ2-5 and V is TRBV5-5, with 8 bases matching TRBD1. The J segment lost 0 bases and the V segment lost 0 bases, leaving 1 base of the junction unmatched. This CDR3 has 15 amino acids. Germline lookup yields CDR1 SGHKS and CDR2 YYEKEE (reference sequence).

V and J are TRBV28 and TRBJ1-1, with D uncertain. Germline CDR1 reads MDHEN; CDR2 reads SYDVKM. The germline V and J ends were trimmed by 7 bases and 0 bases, with 12 bases remaining between them. This CDR3 region has 14 residues. The CDR3 loop is CASNLPTMNTEAFF. The CDR3 bases are TGTGCCAGCAACCTCCCGACGATGAACACTGAAGCTTTCTTT. The whole variable domain, filled in from reference TRBV28 and TRBJ1-1, reads DVKVTQSSRYLVKRTGEKVFLECVQDMDHENMFWYRQDPGLGLRLIYFSYDVKMKEKGDIPEGYSVSREKKERFSLILESASTNQTSMYLCASNLPTMNTEAFFGQGTRLTVV.

This clonotype was observed a few times. The gene calls are TRBV11-2 and TRBJ1-1, with a tentative D call TRBD1 (5 bases). Germline lookup yields CDR1 SGHAT and CDR2 FQNNGV. Trimming removed 6 bases from V and 1 base from J, with 18 bases in between. This CDR3 spans 16 amino acids. This CDR3 is CASSPTIGAGNTEAFF. The CDR3 nucleotides read TGTGCCAGCAGTCCGACGATCGGGGCTGGGAACACTGAAGCTTTCTTT.

Note on this clonotype: A read error may account for a junction end that differs from germline. The chain recombines TRBV14 with TRBJ1-6; no clear D gene. Germline assignment: CDR1 SGHDN and CDR2 FVKESK. CDR3 length: 12 residues. The CDR3 bases are TGTGCCAACAGCCAAGATAATTCACCCCTCCACTTT. Translated: CANSQDNSPLHF.

The table lists this clonotype with many counts. This chain uses TRBV29-1 with TRBJ2-1; 10 bases fit TRBD1. Germline CDR1 is SQVTM and CDR2 is ANQGSEA. The CDR3 is 13 residues long. V trimming: 4 bases; J trimming: 7 bases; junction bases outside the gene matches: 4. CDR3: CSVGDRGLNEQFF. The CDR3 DNA follows: TGCAGCGTTGGAGACAGGGGGCTAAATGAGCAGTTCTTC.

This clonotype was seen only a few times. The chain couples TRBV20-1 to TRBJ1-5, with D perhaps matching TRBD1 (6 bases). Germline CDR1 and CDR2: DFQATT and SNEGSKA (reference sequence). The CDR3 runs 12 residues. Trimming shortened V by 6 bases and J by 5 bases, and 11 bases separated the two germline ends. The CDR3 spells CSARTADQPQHF. In DNA, the CDR3 is TGCAGTGCCAGGACAGCGGATCAGCCCCAGCATTTT.

The chain links TRBV20-1 to TRBJ2-3; the D is unclear. V was shortened by 1 base and J by 4 bases, with 9 bases between the two germline ends. CDR3 size: 13 residues. CDR1 and CDR2 (germline): DFQATT, SNEGSKA (reference sequence). As DNA, the CDR3 is TGCAGTGCTAGAGCAAGGAACGCAGATACGCAGTATTTT. This translates into CSARARNADTQYF.

The V and J genes are TRBV13 and TRBJ1-1; no clear D gene. V lost 0 bases to trimming and J lost 6 bases, with 8 bases between them. Germline values: CDR1 PRHDT, CDR2 FYEKMQ (reference sequence). This CDR3 comprises 13 residues. In nucleotides, the CDR3 is TGTGCCAGCAGCTTAGGAGCGGCCGCTGAAGCTTTCTTT. Amino acids: CASSLGAAAEAFF.

The V call is TRBV21-1, the J call TRBJ1-4. TRBV21-1 corresponds to a pseudogene. This CDR3 is 16 amino acids long. This CDR3 reads CASTRPYSHTIEKLFF. CDR3 nucleotides: TGTGCCAGCACACGACCCTACAGCCATACTATCGAAAAACTGTTTTTT.

The chain uses TRBV5-5 and TRBJ2-1; 12 bases agree with TRBD2. V lost 2 bases, J lost 6 bases, and 6 bases stayed unmatched. Germline values: CDR1 SGHKS, CDR2 YYEKEE (reference sequence). The CDR3 length is 16 residues. The CDR3 sequence: CASSLVTSGSSNEQFF. In nucleotides, the CDR3 is TGTGCCAGCAGCTTAGTGACTAGCGGGAGCTCCAATGAGCAGTTCTTC.

V is TRBV5-1 and J is TRBJ2-5; D might be TRBD1 (5 bases). V dropped 0 bases and J dropped 4 bases, with 19 bases sitting between them. CDR1 is SGHRS, CDR2 YFSETQ, per germline. CDR3 length: 17 residues. The CDR3 loop reads CASSLVPGPGRPETQYF. CDR3 DNA sequence: TGCGCCAGCAGCTTGGTTCCGGGCCCAGGGCGTCCAGAGACCCAGTACTTC.

This clonotype was observed a few times. The chain recombines TRBV5-1 with TRBJ1-2, with D maybe TRBD1 (5 bases). The germline V gene encodes CDR1 SGHRS and CDR2 YFSETQ. This CDR3 spans 14 amino acids. Trimming stripped 3 bases from V and 4 bases from J, with 13 bases between. The CDR3 loop is CASSSDSGPYGYTF. The CDR3 DNA reads TGCGCCAGCAGCTCCGACAGCGGGCCCTATGGCTACACCTTC.

The chain uses TRBV28 and TRBJ1-2; the match to TRBD1 covers 10 bases. CDR1 MDHEN and CDR2 SYDVKM come from the germline V gene. The junction had 12 bases not matched to a gene; V was cut back by 4 bases and J by 7 bases. The CDR3 sequence is 16 residues long. The CDR3 loop is CASSSGPGQGKGGYTF. The CDR3, as DNA: TGTGCCAGCAGTTCTGGACCGGGACAGGGGAAAGGTGGCTACACCTTC.

The genes are TRBV7-2 and TRBJ2-1, with 8 bases aligning to TRBD2. The CDR3 loop spans 12 amino acids. In germline, CDR1 is SGHTA, CDR2 FQGNSA. V trimming: 4 bases; J trimming: 14 bases; junction bases outside the gene matches: 7. The CDR3 region has the DNA TGTGCCAGCAGCTCGGAGACTAGCGCTAAGTTCTTC. This encodes CASSSETSAKFF.

This clonotype was counted ten times or more. This chain uses TRBV27 with TRBJ2-6; 7 nucleotides match TRBD1. The trim removed 6 bases at V and 0 bases at J, leaving 8 bases unmatched. Germline V gives CDR1 MNHEY, CDR2 SMNVEV (reference sequence). The CDR3 is made up of 17 amino acids. Here the CDR3 DNA reads TGTGCCAGCAGACAACAGGGGACCCACTCTGGGGCCAACGTCCTGACTTTC. It encodes CASRQQGTHSGANVLTF.

This clonotype was recorded at least ten times. The genes are TRBV5-1 and TRBJ2-1, with TRBD2 identical over 12 bases. The CDR3 has 15 residues. The V and J ends lost 4 bases and 8 bases, in that order; junction bases with no gene match: 7. Per germline, CDR1 SGHRS and CDR2 YFSETQ. CDR3 sequence (DNA): TGCGCCAGCAGCGGAACGACTAGCGGGGGCGATGAGCAGTTCTTC. The encoded protein is CASSGTTSGGDEQFF.

There are many counts of this clonotype. The V call is TRBV9, the J call TRBJ2-1, with D possibly TRBD2 on 7 matching bases. The CDR3 extends over 16 amino acids. Trimming stripped 2 bases from V and 6 bases from J, with 18 bases between. Germline lookup yields CDR1 SGDLS and CDR2 YYNGEE. CDR3 residues: CASSVSAGAAGNEQFF. The CDR3 DNA reads TGTGCCAGCAGCGTTTCTGCGGGGGCCGCGGGCAATGAGCAGTTCTTC.

V gene TRBV27 combines with J gene TRBJ2-3; 9 bases are a match to TRBD2. J was trimmed by 4 bases and V by 6 bases; bases with no gene match: 8. The CDR3 totals 15 residues. The germline V gene has CDR1 MNHEY and CDR2 SMNVEV (reference sequence). As DNA, the CDR3 is TGTGCCAGCAGCCTCTGGGCGGGGGGGCCAGATACGCAGTATTTT. As protein: CASSLWAGGPDTQYF.

The rearrangement joins TRBV27 to TRBJ2-1; 15 nucleotides agree with TRBD2. The CDR3 extends over 21 amino acids. Unmatched junction bases numbered 16, after V lost 5 bases and J lost 2 bases. Germline V gene data show CDR1 as MNHEY and CDR2 as SMNVEV (reference sequence). The chain's CDR3 is CASSARLIGTSGRSPYNEQFF. In DNA form, the CDR3 reads TGTGCCAGCAGTGCCCGGTTGATCGGGACTAGCGGGAGGTCCCCCTACAATGAGCAGTTCTTC.

The chain joins TRBV6-5 to TRBJ2-1; D is unresolved. Germline V gene sequence: CDR1 MNHEY, CDR2 SVGAGI. V lost 5 bases and J lost 3, with 14 bases in between. The CDR3 consists of 15 residues. The CDR3 reads CASSTRNTDYNEQFF. The DNA of the CDR3 is TGTGCCAGCAGTACTCGAAATACGGACTACAATGAGCAGTTCTTC.

This clonotype was seen only a few times. One junction end disagrees with the germline gene, perhaps due to a read error. The V call is TRBV11-2, the J call TRBJ2-7; D not resolved. CDR3 length: 13 residues. Germline V gene data show CDR1 as SGHAT and CDR2 as FQNNGV. The CDR3 coding sequence is TGTGTCAGCAGCTTTCCGAGCTCCTACGAGCAGTACTTC. This encodes CVSSFPSSYEQYF.

The V call is TRBV9, the J call TRBJ1-1; possibly TRBD1 for D (6 bases). CDR1 is SGDLS and CDR2 is YYNGEE in the germline V gene. CDR3 length: 15 residues. Trimming took 3 bases from V and 1 from J, leaving 13 bases between them. In nucleotides, the CDR3 is TGTGCCAGCAGCGGGCAGGGGTCCTCGAACACTGAAGCTTTCTTT. Translating it yields CASSGQGSSNTEAFF. Combining the CDR3 with reference TRBV9 and TRBJ1-1 gives the whole variable domain DSGVTQTPKHLITATGQRVTLRCSPRSGDLSVYWYQQSLDQGLQFLIQYYNGEERAKGNILERFSAQQFPDLHSELNLSSLELGDSALYFCASSGQGSSNTEAFFGQGTRLTVV.

There are a few counts of this clonotype. This sequence joins TRBV28 and TRBJ1-2; D not certain. This CDR3 has 14 amino acids. Trimming shortened V by 4 bases and J by 3 bases, and 12 bases separated the two germline ends. Germline CDR1 reads MDHEN; CDR2 reads SYDVKM. In DNA, the CDR3 is TGTGCCAGCAGTTCCATTGGTGAACACTATGGCTACACCTTC. Translated, it gives CASSSIGEHYGYTF.

This clonotype was seen at least ten times. CDR3 residues: CASSVSGQETQYF. The CDR3 region has the DNA TGTGCCAGCAGCGTAAGCGGCCAAGAGACCCAGTACTTC. This chain connects TRBV9 to TRBJ2-5, with a weak D call TRBD2 (5 bases). V was shortened by 1 base and J by 1 base, with 5 bases between the two germline ends. CDR3 size: 13 residues. Germline CDR1 and CDR2: SGDLS and YYNGEE.